This T cell receptor (beta chain) comes out of a study of T-cell memory formation after mild COVID-19. The study, taken as a whole, reports: What remained unconfirmed was the SARS-CoV-2 specificity of second-wave clones peaking on day 37. Some clones that responded were present in memory (sampled pre-infection), which suggests cross-reactive memory joined. Day 15 to 85 contractors were CD4/CD8 balanced; later expanders leaned CD4+.

CDR3 length: 17 residues. V gave up 6 bases and J gave up 8 bases; unmatched junction bases: 17. This clonotype was counted a few times. Its antigen remains unknown. Using constant-segment primers, 5'RACE produced TCR alpha and TCR beta cDNA libraries carrying sample barcodes and UMIs. TCRdb passed the 5' RACE reads through MiXCR, listing each CDR3 protein once. The sample lists about 180,000 distinct CDR3 sequences, approximately 16% seen once, with about 1.9% in the top ten. The chain links TRBV12-3 or TRBV12-4 to TRBJ2-1; 9 nucleotides agree with TRBD1. Sequencing used PBMCs or a T cell subset sorted from them (not recorded which). The TCR sequence derives from an adult woman who had mild COVID-19 (a few samples of this study predate the infection). Cell type and time point are not known. Here the CDR3 DNA reads TGTGCCAGCAGACCCCGGTCCCCGACAGGGGGAAGGGATGAGCAGTTCTTC. Its translation: CASRPRSPTGGRDEQFF.